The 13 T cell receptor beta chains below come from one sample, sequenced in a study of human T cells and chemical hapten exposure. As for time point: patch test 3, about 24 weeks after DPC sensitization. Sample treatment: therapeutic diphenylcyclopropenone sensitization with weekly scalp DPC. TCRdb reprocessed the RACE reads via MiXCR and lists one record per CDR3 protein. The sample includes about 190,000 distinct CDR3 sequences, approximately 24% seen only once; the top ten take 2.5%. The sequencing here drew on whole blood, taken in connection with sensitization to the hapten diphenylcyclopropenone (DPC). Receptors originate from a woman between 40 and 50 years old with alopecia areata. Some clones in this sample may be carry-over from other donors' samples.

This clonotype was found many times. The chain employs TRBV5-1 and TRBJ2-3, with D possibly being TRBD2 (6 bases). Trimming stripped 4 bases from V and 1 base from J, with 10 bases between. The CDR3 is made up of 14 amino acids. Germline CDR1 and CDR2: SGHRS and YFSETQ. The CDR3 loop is CASSPGVGTDTQYF. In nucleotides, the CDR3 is TGCGCCAGCAGCCCGGGGGTCGGCACAGATACGCAGTATTTT.

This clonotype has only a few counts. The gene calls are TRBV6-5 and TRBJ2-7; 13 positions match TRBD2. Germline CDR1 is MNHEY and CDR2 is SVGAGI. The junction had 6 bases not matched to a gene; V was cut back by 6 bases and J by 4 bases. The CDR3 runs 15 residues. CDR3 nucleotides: TGTGCCAGCAGACAACTAGCGGGAGGGCGATACGAGCAGTACTTC. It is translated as CASRQLAGGRYEQYF.

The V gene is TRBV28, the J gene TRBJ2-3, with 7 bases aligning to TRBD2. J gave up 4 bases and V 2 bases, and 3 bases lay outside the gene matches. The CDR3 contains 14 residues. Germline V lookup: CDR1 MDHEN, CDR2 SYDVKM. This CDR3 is CASSLQGLADTQYF. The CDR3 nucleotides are TGTGCCAGCAGTTTACAAGGACTAGCAGATACGCAGTATTTT. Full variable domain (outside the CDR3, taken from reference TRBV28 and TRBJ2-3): DVKVTQSSRYLVKRTGEKVFLECVQDMDHENMFWYRQDPGLGLRLIYFSYDVKMKEKGDIPEGYSVSREKKERFSLILESASTNQTSMYLCASSLQGLADTQYFGPGTRLTVL.

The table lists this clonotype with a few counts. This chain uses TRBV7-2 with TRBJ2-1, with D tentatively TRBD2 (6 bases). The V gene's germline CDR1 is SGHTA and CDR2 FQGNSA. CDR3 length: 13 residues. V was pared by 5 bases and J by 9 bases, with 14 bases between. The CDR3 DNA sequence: TGTGCCAGCAGCCCGGGGTACGGGGGTGAGCAGTTCTTC. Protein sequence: CASSPGYGGEQFF. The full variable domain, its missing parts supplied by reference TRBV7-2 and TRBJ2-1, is GAGVSQSPSNKVTEKGKDVELRCDPISGHTALYWYRQSLGQGLEFLIYFQGNSAPDKSGLPSDRFSAERTGGSVSTLTIQRTQQEDSAVYLCASSPGYGGEQFFGPGTRLTVL.

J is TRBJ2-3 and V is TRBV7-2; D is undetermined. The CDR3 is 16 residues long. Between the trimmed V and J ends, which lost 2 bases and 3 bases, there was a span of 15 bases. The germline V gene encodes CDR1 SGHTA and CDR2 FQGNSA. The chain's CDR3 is CASSLPTISTTDTQYF. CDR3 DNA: TGTGCCAGCAGCTTACCGACAATAAGCACGACAGATACGCAGTATTTT. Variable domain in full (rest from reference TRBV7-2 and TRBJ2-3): GAGVSQSPSNKVTEKGKDVELRCDPISGHTALYWYRQSLGQGLEFLIYFQGNSAPDKSGLPSDRFSAERTGGSVSTLTIQRTQQEDSAVYLCASSLPTISTTDTQYFGPGTRLTVL.

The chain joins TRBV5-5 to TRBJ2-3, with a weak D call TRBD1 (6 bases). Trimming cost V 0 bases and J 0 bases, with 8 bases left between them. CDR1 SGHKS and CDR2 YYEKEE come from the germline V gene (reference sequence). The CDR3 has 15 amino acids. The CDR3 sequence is CASSLEGQSTDTQYF. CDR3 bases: TGTGCCAGCAGCTTGGAAGGACAGAGCACAGATACGCAGTATTTT.

The chain's CDR3 is CASSRGDIGYNEQFF. The DNA for the CDR3 is TGTGCCAGCAGCCGGGGGGACATCGGGTACAATGAGCAGTTCTTC. The rearrangement uses TRBV5-5 and TRBJ2-1, with a tentative D call TRBD2 (7 bases). The germline V and J ends were trimmed by 4 bases and 4 bases, with 15 bases remaining between them. In germline, CDR1 is SGHKS, CDR2 YYEKEE (reference sequence). The CDR3 loop spans 15 amino acids.

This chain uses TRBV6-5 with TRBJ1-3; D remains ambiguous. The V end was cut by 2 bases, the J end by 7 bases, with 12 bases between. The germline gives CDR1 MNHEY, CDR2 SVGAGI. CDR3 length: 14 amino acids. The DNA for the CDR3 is TGTGCCAGCAGTTACCAGTTCCTTGGGAACACCATATATTTT. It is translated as CASSYQFLGNTIYF.

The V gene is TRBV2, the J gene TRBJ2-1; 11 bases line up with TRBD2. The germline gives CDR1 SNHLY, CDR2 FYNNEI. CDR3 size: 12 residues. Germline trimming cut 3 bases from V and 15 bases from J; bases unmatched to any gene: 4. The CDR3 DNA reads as TGTGCCAGCAGTGACACTAGCGGGAGTTGGTTCTTC. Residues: CASSDTSGSWFF.

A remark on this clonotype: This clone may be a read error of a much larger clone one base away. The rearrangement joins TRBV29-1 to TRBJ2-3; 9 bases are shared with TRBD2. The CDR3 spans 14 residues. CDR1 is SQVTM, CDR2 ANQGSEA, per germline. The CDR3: CSAAAGGSTDTQCF. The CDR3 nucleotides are TGCAGCGCTGCGGCGGGAGGGAGCACAGATACGCAGTGTTTT.

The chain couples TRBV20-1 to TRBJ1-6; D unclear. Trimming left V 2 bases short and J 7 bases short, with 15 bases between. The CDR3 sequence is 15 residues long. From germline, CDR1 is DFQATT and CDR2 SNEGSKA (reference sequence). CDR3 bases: TGCAGTGCTAGATCTGAAGGAGGGCGAAATTCACCCCTCCACTTT. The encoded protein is CSARSEGGRNSPLHF.

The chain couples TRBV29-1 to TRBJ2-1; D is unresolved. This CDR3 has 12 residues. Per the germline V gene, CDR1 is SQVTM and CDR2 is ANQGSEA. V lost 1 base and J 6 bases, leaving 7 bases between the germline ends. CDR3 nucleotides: TGCAGCGTTGAAGGGATACGCAATGAGCAGTTCTTC. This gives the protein CSVEGIRNEQFF.

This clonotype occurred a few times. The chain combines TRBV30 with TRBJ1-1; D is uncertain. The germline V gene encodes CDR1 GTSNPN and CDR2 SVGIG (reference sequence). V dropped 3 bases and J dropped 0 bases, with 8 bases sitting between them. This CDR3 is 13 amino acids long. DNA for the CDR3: TGTGCCTGGAGGACGGGGATGAACACTGAAGCTTTCTTT. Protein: CAWRTGMNTEAFF.